Listed here are 11 T cell receptor beta chains from one sample, sequenced in a study of technical replicates of blood from a handful of donors. Sequenced by immunoSEQ multiplex PCR; TCRdb stores in-frame clones only, minus some. The repertoire holds roughly 61,000 clones, about 97% seen once, with over 0.15% in the top ten. The sample comprised T cells isolated from PBMCs. These receptors came from a human donor in good health.

The chain carries TRBV5-1 and TRBJ1-1, with TRBD1 identical over 11 bases. Unmatched junction bases numbered 7, after V lost 0 bases and J lost 3 bases. The CDR3 runs to 17 residues. CDR1 and CDR2 (germline): SGHRS, YFSETQ. CDR3 sequence reads: CASSLGGDRGTHTEAFF. As DNA, the CDR3 is TGCGCCAGCAGCTTGGGGGGGGACAGGGGGACGCACACTGAAGCTTTCTTT.

The CDR3 sequence is CASSFPPGTTSGRFYEQYF. For the CDR3, the DNA is TGTGCCAGCAGCTTCCCACCGGGGACGACTAGCGGGAGATTCTACGAGCAGTACTTC. This rearrangement joins TRBV5-6 to TRBJ2-7; 12 nucleotides agree with TRBD2. The CDR3 has 19 residues. Germline CDR1 reads SGHDT; CDR2 reads YYEEEE. The ends lost 2 bases at V and 3 bases at J; junction bases unmatched: 15.

This sequence joins TRBV5-5 and TRBJ1-5, with 9 bases that match TRBD1. V dropped 2 bases and J dropped 1; count of bases not matched to a gene: 4. Germline-derived CDR1 and CDR2 are SGHKS and YYEKEE (reference sequence). CDR3 length: 16 residues. CDR3 coding DNA: TGTGCCAGCAGCTTTGCCGGGACAGGGAGCAATCAGCCCCAGCATTTT. This sequence encodes CASSFAGTGSNQPQHF. Filled out from reference TRBV5-5 and TRBJ1-5, the complete variable domain reads DAGVTQSPTHLIKTRGQQVTLRCSPISGHKSVSWYQQVLGQGPQFIFQYYEKEERGRGNFPDRFSARQFPNYSSELNVNALLLGDSALYLCASSFAGTGSNQPQHFGDGTRLSIL.

This clone was detected once. V gene TRBV2 combines with J gene TRBJ2-5; 13 bases map to TRBD2. V shed 6 bases and J 9 bases; nucleotides not matched to a gene: 16. This CDR3 has 17 residues. In germline, CDR1 is SNHLY, CDR2 FYNNEI. CDR3 region: CASRTSGGAFGGRPQYF. CDR3 DNA: TGTGCCAGCAGAACTAGCGGGGGGGCCTTTGGGGGTAGGCCCCAGTACTTC.

The chain employs TRBV10-1 and TRBJ1-6; the D gene is possibly TRBD1 (5 bases). V was shortened by 3 bases and J by 7 bases, with 25 bases between the two germline ends. Germline CDR1 is WNHNN and CDR2 is SYGVQD (reference sequence). This CDR3 spans 19 amino acids. The CDR3, as DNA: TGCGCCAGCAGTGAAGGCGCGCGGGACCTACGGGGTACGAATTCACCCCTCCACTTT. This codes for CASSEGARDLRGTNSPLHF.

Written as DNA, the CDR3 is TGTGCCAGCAGTGTTCTGGTAGCTGACTATGGCTACACCTTC. Translation gives CASSVLVADYGYTF. The chain has TRBV6-1 and TRBJ1-2; D is unclear. V lost 4 bases and J lost 3, with 12 bases in between. The CDR3 runs 14 residues. Germline assignment: CDR1 MNHNS and CDR2 SASEGT.

The V and J genes are TRBV15 and TRBJ1-6; 8 nucleotides line up with TRBD1. The CDR3 has 14 residues. Germline CDR1 is LNHNV and CDR2 is YYDKDF (reference sequence). J gave up 14 bases and V 2 bases, and 8 bases lay outside the gene matches. Here the CDR3 reads CATSRSRDRQTLHF. CDR3 nucleotide sequence: TGTGCCACCAGCAGATCCCGGGACAGGCAGACCCTCCACTTT.

The gene calls are TRBV10-3 and TRBJ2-1; the match to TRBD2 covers 8 bases. V shed 9 bases, J shed 9 bases, and the junction held 16 bases outside the gene matches. The CDR3 contains 15 residues. Germline V gene data show CDR1 as ENHRY and CDR2 as SYGVKD. The CDR3 region is CAIRTHAGGRGEQFF. Here the CDR3 DNA reads TGTGCCATACGGACCCACGCGGGGGGCCGAGGTGAGCAGTTCTTC.

The J gene is TRBJ2-2, the V gene TRBV7-2; TRBD2 aligns across 7 bases. Trimming took 0 bases from V and 5 from J; bases not matched to a gene: 3. Looked up from germline, CDR1 is SGHTA and CDR2 is FQGNSA. The CDR3 spans 15 residues. In DNA, the CDR3 is TGTGCCAGCAGCTTAGCGTGGGGGGGGACCGGGGAGCTGTTTTTT. Amino acid sequence: CASSLAWGGTGELFF.

The rearrangement links TRBV19 to TRBJ1-2, with 8 bases lining up with TRBD1. The J segment lost 4 bases and the V segment lost 10 bases, leaving 11 bases of the junction unmatched. The CDR3 sequence is 14 residues long. The germline V gene encodes CDR1 LNHDA and CDR2 SQIVND (reference sequence). The CDR3 spells CATRSGTGLYGYTF. The DNA of the CDR3 is TGTGCCACCAGATCCGGGACAGGACTCTATGGCTACACCTTC.

The V gene is TRBV6-6, the J gene TRBJ2-7; D perhaps matches TRBD1 (5 bases). The CDR3 consists of 15 residues. Trimming shortened V by 3 bases and J by 3 bases, and 15 bases separated the two germline ends. Germline assignment: CDR1 MNHNY and CDR2 SVGAGI (reference sequence). This CDR3 is CASSYFGKRGYEQYF. Written as DNA, the CDR3 is TGTGCCAGCAGTTATTTCGGAAAAAGGGGCTACGAGCAGTACTTC.